These T cell receptor beta chains were read from a single sample in a study of cytomegalovirus exposure and HLA in healthy donors. Here immunoSEQ multiplex PCR was the method, and the copy in TCRdb shows in-frame clones only, minus some. The data contain 100,000 or so clones, 75% of them seen just once; the ten biggest clones take up about 14%. Sequenced: PBMCs. These receptors were obtained from a male donor in good health and CMV-seropositive. CDR3s include the opening cysteine and the closing phenylalanine or tryptophan. A D gene is named only where the DNA matches it firmly. A row's size may be missing; if present it is once, few, many or a size class.

J gene	V gene	D gene	clone size	CDR3 protein	CDR3 DNA
TRBJ1-3	TRBV25-1	TRBD1	once	CASRLGGTGENGNTIYF	TGTGCCAGCAGGCTAGGAGGGACAGGGGAAAATGGAAACACCATATATTTT
TRBJ1-6	TRBV19	TRBD1	-	CASIPGGVDSPLHF	TGTGCCAGTATTCCAGGGGGCGTTGATTCACCCCTCCACTTT
TRBJ1-2	TRBV7-2	TRBD1	-	CASSLDRGQNYGYTF	TGTGCCAGCAGCTTAGACAGGGGGCAGAACTATGGCTACACCTTC
TRBJ1-1	TRBV4-2	-	few	CASRDLGQSNTEAFF	TGTGCCAGCAGGGACCTGGGGCAGTCAAACACTGAAGCTTTCTTT
TRBJ2-5	TRBV2	TRBD2	-	CASRFTLGTTETQYF	TGTGCCAGCAGGTTTACCCTCGGGACTACAGAGACCCAGTACTTC
TRBJ1-5	TRBV19	TRBD1	-	CASSNRAGGGQPQHF	TGTGCCAGTAGTAACCGAGCAGGGGGCGGTCAGCCCCAGCATTTT
TRBJ1-4	TRBV29-1	-	few	CSVERGEKLFF	TGCAGCGTTGAACGGGGGGAAAAACTGTTTTTT
TRBJ1-2	TRBV10-3	TRBD1	-	CAISVDRVGYTF	TGTGCCATCAGTGTGGACAGGGTTGGCTACACCTTT
TRBJ2-7	TRBV9	-	few	CASSPSPGLGYEQYF	TGTGCCAGCAGCCCGTCTCCGGGACTGGGCTACGAGCAGTACTTC
TRBJ2-1	TRBV6-1	-	-	CASSEWTGRGSYNEQFF	TGTGCCAGCAGTGAGTGGACTGGCCGCGGCTCCTACAATGAGCAGTTCTTC
TRBJ2-7	TRBV25-1	-	few	CASSPEAVYEQYF	TGTGCCAGCAGTCCAGAGGCCGTCTACGAGCAGTACTTC
TRBJ2-1	TRBV5-4	TRBD2	once	CASIVAGGDNEQFF	TGTGCCAGCATCGTAGCGGGGGGGGACAATGAGCAGTTCTTC
TRBJ2-2	TRBV4-3	TRBD1	-	CASSPGQGNTGELFF	TGCGCCAGCAGTCCCGGACAGGGGAACACCGGGGAGCTGTTTTTT
TRBJ1-3	TRBV6-5	-	-	CASKTVSGNTIYF	TGTGCCAGCAAGACAGTGTCTGGAAACACCATATATTTT
TRBJ1-6	TRBV25-1	TRBD1	-	CASSVTGRNSPLHF	TGTGCCAGCAGTGTGACAGGGAGAAATTCACCCCTCCACTTT
TRBJ2-7	TRBV5-6	TRBD2	-	CASSSEGLAGVEQYF	TGTGCCAGCAGCTCAGAGGGACTAGCGGGGGTCGAGCAGTACTTC
TRBJ2-2	TRBV6-5	-	-	CASSYSRQRNTGELFF	TGTGCCAGCAGTTACTCGAGGCAGAGGAACACCGGGGAGCTGTTTTTT
TRBJ1-2	TRBV6-1	-	once	CASSPLGSAAYGYTF	TGTGCCAGCAGCCCACTGGGGAGTGCAGCCTATGGCTACACCTTC
TRBJ2-1	TRBV6-1	-	few	CASSPTGINEQFF	TGTGCCAGCAGCCCGACAGGAATCAATGAGCAGTTCTTC
TRBJ1-1	TRBV29-1	TRBD1	once	CSVPTRTGGLDTEAFF	TGCAGCGTCCCCACTAGGACAGGGGGTTTAGACACTGAAGCTTTCTTT
TRBJ2-7	TRBV11-2	-	-	CASSRTGLLSYEQYF	TGTGCCAGCAGCCGCACAGGGCTTCTGTCCTACGAGCAGTACTTC
TRBJ2-7	TRBV19	-	-	CASSLSPYEQYF	TGTGCCAGTAGCCTCTCTCCGTACGAGCAGTACTTC
TRBJ1-6	TRBV28	-	-	CASSPRQNSPLHF	TGTGCCAGCAGTCCAAGACAGAATTCACCCCTCCACTTT
TRBJ1-2	TRBV5-1	-	-	CASKLAGGRNYGYTF	TGCGCCAGCAAGCTAGCGGGGGGCCGTAACTATGGCTACACCTTC
TRBJ1-5	TRBV5-4	TRBD1	-	CASSLQGVLGAQHF	TGTGCCAGCAGCTTGCAGGGGGTCTTGGGAGCCCAGCATTTT
TRBJ2-3	TRBV5-1	TRBD2	-	CASSSGKAGSTDTQYF	TGCGCCAGCAGCTCCGGAAAAGCGGGGAGCACAGATACGCAGTATTTT
TRBJ1-6	TRBV5-1	-	once	CASSLSGQGNSPLHF	TGCGCCAGCAGCTTGTCTGGGCAGGGAAATTCACCCCTCCACTTT
TRBJ1-1	TRBV25-1	-	-	CASSDSTVEGDTEAFF	TGTGCCAGCAGTGACTCCACAGTCGAGGGGGACACTGAAGCTTTCTTT
TRBJ1-5	TRBV15	-	-	CATSSGRVGQPQHF	TGTGCCACCAGCAGTGGCAGGGTAGGTCAGCCCCAGCATTTT
TRBJ1-6	TRBV4-3	-	few	CASSQAIGQPNSPLHF	TGCGCCAGCAGCCAAGCCATCGGACAGCCTAATTCACCCCTCCACTTT
TRBJ1-1	TRBV19	-	-	CASSMDSGDTEAFF	TGTGCCAGTAGTATGGACAGTGGGGACACTGAAGCTTTCTTT
TRBJ2-7	TRBV7-9	-	-	CASSGDRNYYEQYF	TGTGCCAGCAGCGGCGACAGAAACTACTACGAGCAGTACTTC
TRBJ2-1	TRBV18	-	once	CASSPDSVASEQFF	TGTGCCAGCTCACCTGACTCAGTAGCCAGTGAGCAGTTCTTC
TRBJ2-4	TRBV29-1	-	-	CSVELGGNIQYF	TGCAGCGTTGAGTTGGGGGGAAACATTCAGTACTTC
TRBJ2-7	TRBV7-2	-	-	CASSPSYEQYF	TGTGCCAGCAGCCCGTCCTACGAGCAGTACTTC
TRBJ1-5	TRBV7-9	TRBD1	-	CASSDDRENQPQHF	TGTGCCAGCAGCGATGACAGGGAAAATCAGCCCCAGCATTTT
TRBJ2-2	TRBV10-1	TRBD2	few	CASSARGVGFGGELFF	TGCGCCAGCAGTGCCCGGGGGGTCGGCTTTGGCGGGGAGCTGTTTTTT
TRBJ2-2	TRBV6-1	-	-	CASNPSGVTGELFF	TGTGCCAGCAACCCGTCGGGGGTCACCGGGGAGCTGTTTTTT
TRBJ2-1	TRBV30	TRBD2	few	CAWSVPSGVFNEQFF	TGTGCCTGGAGTGTTCCTAGCGGGGTCTTTAATGAGCAGTTCTTC
TRBJ1-4	TRBV28	-	-	CASRVTANEKLFF	TGTGCCAGCAGGGTGACAGCTAATGAAAAACTGTTTTTT
TRBJ1-5	TRBV29-1	-	-	CSVEDRGGGQPQHF	TGCAGCGTTGAAGATCGCGGGGGGGGGCAGCCCCAGCATTTT
TRBJ1-2	TRBV29-1	TRBD1	few	CSVDPTGPLYGYTF	TGCAGCGTTGATCCGACAGGGCCCCTCTATGGCTACACCTTC
TRBJ1-2	TRBV6-5	TRBD1	-	CASSQGQGHYGYTF	TGTGCCAGCAGCCAGGGACAGGGTCACTATGGCTACACCTTC
TRBJ2-3	TRBV10-3	-	-	CAISWGETGDYSTDTQYF	TGTGCCATCAGTTGGGGAGAGACAGGAGATTATAGCACAGATACGCAGTATTTT
TRBJ1-5	TRBV15	-	once	CATSRGIQTFSNQPQHF	TGTGCCACCAGCAGGGGTATACAGACCTTCAGCAATCAGCCCCAGCATTTT
TRBJ2-7	TRBV19	TRBD1	-	CASSLGSGGEQYF	TGTGCCAGTAGTCTGGGGTCAGGGGGCGAGCAGTACTTC
TRBJ2-3	TRBV27	-	few	CASSPAGVDVTDTQYF	TGTGCCAGCAGCCCGGCCGGGGTTGATGTCACAGATACGCAGTATTTT
TRBJ2-5	TRBV5-4	TRBD2	few	CASSGGVAGGIGETQYF	TGTGCCAGCAGCGGGGGGGTAGCGGGGGGGATCGGAGAGACCCAGTACTTC
TRBJ2-5	TRBV5-6	TRBD1	few	CASSQDRRMETQYF	TGTGCCAGCAGTCAGGACAGGAGGATGGAGACCCAGTACTTC
TRBJ2-7	TRBV6-5	-	-	CASSYGGGGNYEQYF	TGTGCCAGCAGTTACGGGGGGGGCGGTAACTACGAGCAGTACTTC